The 6 T cell receptor beta chains below come from one sample, sequenced in a study of blood T cell repertoires in COVID-19. Measured with immunoSEQ multiplex PCR; TCRdb has only the in-frame clones, and not every one. The profile shows a few hundred thousand clones, roughly 88% of them singletons. The specimen was PBMCs or T cells enriched from blood (not recorded which). These receptors were collected from a man younger than 45 who had recovered from COVID-19.

This clone was detected once. The chain has TRBV5-5 and TRBJ1-5, with D uncertain. There are 15 residues in the CDR3. Germline loops: CDR1 SGHKS, CDR2 YYEKEE (reference sequence). The V end was cut by 0 bases, the J end by 0 bases, with 7 bases between. The CDR3 reads CASSLASVSNQPQHF. The CDR3 DNA follows: TGTGCCAGCAGCTTGGCGTCAGTTAGCAATCAGCCCCAGCATTTT.

The chain has TRBV4-3 and TRBJ1-2; no clear D gene. CDR3 length equals 13 residues. V lost 0 bases, J lost 4 bases, and 6 bases lay in between. Germline V CDR1 and CDR2: LGHNA, YSLEER. The CDR3 region has the DNA TGCGCCAGCAGCCAAGACGGGGTCTATGGCTACACCTTC. It codes for CASSQDGVYGYTF.

The chain employs TRBV10-3 and TRBJ1-1, with 7 bases matching TRBD1. CDR3 length: 13 residues. The germline V gene has CDR1 ENHRY and CDR2 SYGVKD. After removal of 3 bases from V and 3 bases from J, the junction contained 1 base not matched to a gene. The CDR3 DNA reads as TGTGCCATCAGTGACAGGGGGTACACTGAAGCTTTCTTT. It specifies CAISDRGYTEAFF.

V gene TRBV3-1 (or the pseudogene TRBV3-2) combines with J gene TRBJ1-6, with D possibly matching TRBD1 (6 bases). Germline-derived CDR1 and CDR2 are LGHDT and YNNKEL (reference sequence). This CDR3 is 15 amino acids long. Trimming pared 4 bases from V and 7 bases from J, leaving 14 bases between. The CDR3 DNA reads as TGTGCCAGCAGCCCAGGAGTAGGGACAAATTCACCCCTCCACTTT. It yields the protein CASSPGVGTNSPLHF.

The chain has TRBV5-1 and TRBJ2-7; weak D call: TRBD2 (5 bases). V was shortened by 0 bases and J by 7 bases, with 5 bases between the two germline ends. Looked up from germline, CDR1 is SGHRS and CDR2 is YFSETQ. This CDR3 spans 11 amino acids. The CDR3 here is CASSLGREQYF. The CDR3 DNA reads as TGCGCCAGCAGCTTGGGGAGGGAGCAGTACTTC.

The chain combines TRBV9 with TRBJ2-3; 9 bases match TRBD1. The CDR3 is 15 amino acids. From germline, CDR1 is SGDLS and CDR2 YYNGEE. J gave up 4 bases and V 6 bases, and 9 bases lay outside the gene matches. CDR3 protein: CASTPLGQGPDTQYF. CDR3 in DNA: TGTGCCAGCACCCCCCTGGGACAGGGCCCAGATACGCAGTATTTT. The variable domain in full, completed from reference TRBV9 and TRBJ2-3, reads DSGVTQTPKHLITATGQRVTLRCSPRSGDLSVYWYQQSLDQGLQFLIQYYNGEERAKGNILERFSAQQFPDLHSELNLSSLELGDSALYFCASTPLGQGPDTQYFGPGTRLTVL.